This entry lists 14 T cell receptor beta chains sequenced from one sample in a study of cytomegalovirus exposure and HLA in healthy donors. PCR employed 60 Vbeta and 13 Jbeta primers. TCRdb's copy holds only in-frame clones and misses some; the assay was immunoSEQ multiplex PCR. This sample contains 150,000 to 200,000 clones. Sequencing was done on a sample of PBMCs. The source is a woman aged 18-29 years in good health and CMV-seropositive.

J is TRBJ1-2 and V is TRBV5-4; tentative D call: TRBD1 (6 bases). V dropped 1 base and J dropped 5 bases, with 15 bases sitting between them. Germline V gives CDR1 SGHNT, CDR2 YYREEE (reference sequence). The CDR3 is 15 amino acids. The CDR3 region has the DNA TGTGCCAGCAGCTTGTCGCAGGGGCGAGGGTATGGCTACACCTTC. Translation: CASSLSQGRGYGYTF.

The rearrangement links TRBV9 to TRBJ1-5; D not resolved. This CDR3 has 15 residues. The germline gives CDR1 SGDLS, CDR2 YYNGEE. The ends were cut back, 0 bases at V and 5 bases at J, with 12 bases in the middle. CDR3 coding DNA: TGTGCCAGCAGCGTAGCGGGCAGGAGGGATCAGCCCCAGCATTTT. The encoded protein is CASSVAGRRDQPQHF.

The CDR3 loop reads CASGLRRDGHGYTF. CDR3 nucleotide sequence: TGTGCTAGTGGTCTACGCAGGGATGGCCATGGCTACACCTTC. V and J are TRBV12-5 and TRBJ1-2, with D maybe TRBD1 (5 bases). The germline gives CDR1 LGHNT, CDR2 FRNRAP. V lost 5 bases, J lost 6 bases, and 16 bases lay in between. The CDR3 consists of 14 residues.

The chain employs TRBV7-9 and TRBJ2-5, with 8 bases identical to TRBD1. With V trimmed by 5 bases and J by 0 bases, 8 bases remained unmatched. There are 16 residues in the CDR3. CDR1 and CDR2 from the germline V gene are SEHNR and FQNEAQ (reference sequence). The CDR3 coding sequence is TGTGCCAGCAGCCGAGGGACAGGAGGGTACCAAGAGACCCAGTACTTC. This sequence encodes CASSRGTGGYQETQYF.

The V and J genes are TRBV2 and TRBJ2-1; tentative D call: TRBD2 (5 bases). CDR1 and CDR2 (germline): SNHLY, FYNNEI. The CDR3 is made up of 14 amino acids. Trimming took 6 bases from V and 1 from J, leaving 10 bases between them. The CDR3 DNA reads as TGTGCCAGCAGCGAGAGGACTTCCTACAATGAGCAGTTCTTC. Amino acid sequence: CASSERTSYNEQFF. Full variable domain (remainder filled in from reference TRBV2 and TRBJ2-1): EPEVTQTPSHQVTQMGQEVILRCVPISNHLYFYWYRQILGQKVEFLVSFYNNEISEKSEIFDDQFSVERPDGSNFTLKIRSTKLEDSAMYFCASSERTSYNEQFFGPGTRLTVL.

The chain employs TRBV4-1 and TRBJ2-2, with D uncertain. Germline values: CDR1 MGHRA, CDR2 YSYEKL. The germline V and J ends were trimmed by 2 bases and 5 bases, with 9 bases remaining between them. The CDR3 spans 14 residues. The CDR3 sequence is CASSQSTETGELFF. DNA for the CDR3: TGCGCCAGCAGCCAATCAACTGAAACCGGGGAGCTGTTTTTT.

V and J are TRBV21-1 and TRBJ1-5. TRBV21-1 constitutes a pseudogene. This CDR3 comprises 19 residues. CDR3 sequence (DNA): TGTGCCAGCAGCAAGGCCCAGGCCTCGGGGATCCCTAGCAATCAGCCCCAGCATTTT. It yields the protein CASSKAQASGIPSNQPQHF.

This sequence joins TRBV29-1 and TRBJ1-2; 8 positions match TRBD1. The CDR3 contains 14 residues. J lost 5 bases, V lost 3 bases, and 8 bases had no gene match. Germline V gene data show CDR1 as SQVTM and CDR2 as ANQGSEA. CDR3 coding DNA: TGCAGCGTTGATTTGCCAGGGGGCCGGTATGGCTACACCTTC. This gives the protein CSVDLPGGRYGYTF.

The rearrangement links TRBV30 to TRBJ1-1, with 7 bases identical to TRBD1. The junction had 8 bases not matched to a gene; V was cut back by 1 base and J by 0 bases. There are 16 residues in the CDR3. Germline loops: CDR1 GTSNPN, CDR2 SVGIG (reference sequence). The CDR3 nucleotides are TGTGCCTGGAGTGACGACAGGGTGCCCTTGAACACTGAAGCTTTCTTT. This codes for CAWSDDRVPLNTEAFF.

The V call is TRBV4-1, the J call TRBJ2-7; D possibly corresponds to TRBD2 (6 bases). The germline V gene has CDR1 MGHRA and CDR2 YSYEKL. Trimming removed 0 bases at V and 0 bases at J, with 12 bases between. This CDR3 region has 16 residues. The CDR3, as DNA: TGCGCCAGCAGCCAAGATAGCGGACGAAGCTCCTACGAGCAGTACTTC. Protein sequence: CASSQDSGRSSYEQYF.

This chain connects TRBV6-5 to TRBJ2-5, with TRBD2 identical over 10 bases. V dropped 2 bases and J dropped 5; count of bases not matched to a gene: 8. The CDR3 has 16 amino acids. Looked up from germline, CDR1 is MNHEY and CDR2 is SVGAGI. The chain's CDR3 is CASSYQASGSWETQYF. The CDR3 nucleotides are TGTGCCAGCAGTTACCAGGCTAGCGGGAGTTGGGAGACCCAGTACTTC.

CDR3 protein: CASSDLGGNEKLFF. The DNA for the CDR3 is TGTGCCAGCAGTGATCTCGGGGGGAATGAAAAACTGTTTTTT. The genes are TRBV6-1 and TRBJ1-4; D perhaps matches TRBD1 (5 bases). Trimming stripped 3 bases from V and 5 bases from J, with 10 bases between. This CDR3 is 14 amino acids long. Germline loops: CDR1 MNHNS, CDR2 SASEGT.

The chain uses TRBV30 and TRBJ1-2; 9 bases align to TRBD1. There are 16 residues in the CDR3. J gave up 7 bases and V 2 bases, and 14 bases lay outside the gene matches. Germline V lookup: CDR1 GTSNPN, CDR2 SVGIG (reference sequence). This CDR3 is CAWSYRGQGLLGGYTF. The CDR3 DNA follows: TGTGCCTGGAGTTACAGGGGGCAAGGATTGTTGGGTGGCTACACCTTC.

J is TRBJ1-5 and V is TRBV28; 9 positions agree with TRBD1. Germline assignment: CDR1 MDHEN and CDR2 SYDVKM. V was pared by 5 bases and J by 7 bases, with 6 bases of the junction left unmatched. The CDR3 loop spans 14 amino acids. CDR3 DNA: TGTGCCAGCAGTCGACAGGGGGAGGACCAGCCCCAGCATTTT. Protein sequence: CASSRQGEDQPQHF.